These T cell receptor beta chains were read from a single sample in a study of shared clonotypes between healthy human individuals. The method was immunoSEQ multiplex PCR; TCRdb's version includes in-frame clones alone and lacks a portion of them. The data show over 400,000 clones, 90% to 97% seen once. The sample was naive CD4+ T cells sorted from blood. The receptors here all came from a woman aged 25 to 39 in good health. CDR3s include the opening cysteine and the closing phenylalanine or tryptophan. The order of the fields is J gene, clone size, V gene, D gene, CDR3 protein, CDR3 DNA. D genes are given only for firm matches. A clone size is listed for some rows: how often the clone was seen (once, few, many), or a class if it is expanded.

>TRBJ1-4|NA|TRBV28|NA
CASSSEDEPKLFF
TGTGCCAGCAGTTCCGAGGATGAGCCCAAACTGTTTTTT
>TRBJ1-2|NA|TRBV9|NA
CASSVATGTNYGYTF
TGTGCCAGCAGCGTAGCCACCGGGACTAACTATGGCTACACCTTC
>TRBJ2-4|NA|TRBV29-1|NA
CSVAETRGGNIQYF
TGCAGCGTTGCGGAAACCAGAGGCGGAAACATTCAGTACTTC
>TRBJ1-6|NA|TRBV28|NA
CASSIGNSPLHF
TGTGCCAGCAGTATCGGGAATTCACCCCTCCACTTT
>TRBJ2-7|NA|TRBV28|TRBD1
CASSHRGVNYEQYF
TGTGCCAGCAGCCACAGGGGGGTGAACTACGAGCAGTACTTC
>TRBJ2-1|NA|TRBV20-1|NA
CSAIKGHEQFF
TGCAGTGCCATAAAGGGCCATGAGCAGTTCTTC
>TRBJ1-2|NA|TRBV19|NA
CASSTREGHYGYTF
TGTGCCAGTAGTACCAGGGAAGGGCACTATGGCTACACCTTC
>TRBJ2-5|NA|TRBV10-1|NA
CASSESGTGGETQYF
TGCGCCAGCAGTGAGTCGGGGACCGGGGGAGAGACCCAGTACTTC
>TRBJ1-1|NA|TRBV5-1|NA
CASRREAPSFLFF
TGCGCCAGCAGACGGGAGGCCCCCTCCTTTTTGTTCTTT
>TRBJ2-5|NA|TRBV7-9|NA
CASSLSAPETQYF
TGTGCCAGCAGCTTAAGTGCCCCTGAGACCCAGTACTTC
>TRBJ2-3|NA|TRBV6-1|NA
CASSEEADLTDTQYF
TGTGCCAGCAGTGAGGAAGCGGACTTAACGGATACGCAGTATTTT
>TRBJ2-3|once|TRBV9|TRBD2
CASSVVATSGVTDTQYF
TGTGCCAGCAGCGTAGTAGCGACTAGCGGTGTCACAGATACGCAGTATTTT
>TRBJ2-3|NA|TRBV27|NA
CASSPRRLRPSTDTQYF
TGTGCCAGCAGTCCCCGACGGTTGCGCCCTAGCACAGATACGCAGTATTTT
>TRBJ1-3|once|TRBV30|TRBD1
CAWSRWVRGSGNTIYF
TGTGCCTGGAGTCGATGGGTCAGGGGGTCAGGAAACACCATATATTTT
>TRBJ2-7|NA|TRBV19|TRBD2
CASSRSRTSGSPYEQYF
TGTGCCAGTAGTAGAAGCCGGACTAGCGGGAGCCCCTACGAGCAGTACTTC
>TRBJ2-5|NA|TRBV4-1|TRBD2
CASSQSGLAGGETQYF
TGCGCCAGCAGCCAATCGGGACTAGCGGGCGGAGAGACCCAGTACTTC
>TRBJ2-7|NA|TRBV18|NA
CASSPGGGSYEQYF
TGTGCCAGCTCCCCAGGGGGGGGCTCCTACGAGCAGTACTTC
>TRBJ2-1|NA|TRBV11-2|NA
CASRTSMGASSYNEQFF
TGTGCCAGCAGAACTAGCATGGGCGCGAGCTCCTACAATGAGCAGTTCTTC
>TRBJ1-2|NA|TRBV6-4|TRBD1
CASSAGGGQGSYGYTF
TGTGCCAGCAGTGCCGGTGGGGGACAGGGGTCCTATGGCTACACCTTC
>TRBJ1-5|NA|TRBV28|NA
CASSLGPILLSNQPQHF
TGTGCCAGCAGTCTGGGGCCCATCCTCCTTAGCAATCAGCCCCAGCATTTT
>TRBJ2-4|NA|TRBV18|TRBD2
CASSQRDSGRRDIQYF
TGTGCCAGCTCACAGAGGGATAGCGGGAGGAGGGACATTCAGTACTTC
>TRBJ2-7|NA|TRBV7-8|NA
CASSLGGRSYEQYF
TGTGCCAGCAGCTTAGGTGGCAGAAGCTACGAGCAGTACTTC
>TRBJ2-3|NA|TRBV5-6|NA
CASSLAGDVTDTQYF
TGTGCCAGCAGCTTGGCAGGGGATGTCACAGATACGCAGTATTTT
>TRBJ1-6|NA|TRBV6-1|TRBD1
CASRQTGTENSPLHF
TGTGCCAGCAGGCAGACCGGGACAGAAAATTCACCCCTCCACTTT
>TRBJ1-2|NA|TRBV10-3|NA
CAISRDGANYGYTF
TGTGCCATCAGCCGGGACGGAGCTAACTATGGCTACACCTTC
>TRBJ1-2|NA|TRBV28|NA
CASLGGINYGYTF
TGTGCCAGCTTAGGGGGGATTAACTATGGCTACACCTTC
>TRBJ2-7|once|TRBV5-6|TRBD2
CASSPGLAGGPGGQYF
TGTGCCAGCAGTCCTGGACTAGCGGGAGGGCCGGGAGGGCAGTACTTC
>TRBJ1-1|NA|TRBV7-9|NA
CASSLVSGNTEAFF
TGTGCCAGCAGCTTAGTTTCCGGGAACACTGAAGCTTTCTTT
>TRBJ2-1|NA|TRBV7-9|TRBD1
CATRYWDRRDEQFF
TGTGCCACCAGATACTGGGACAGAAGGGATGAGCAGTTCTTC
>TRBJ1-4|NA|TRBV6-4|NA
CASSSSVGEKLFF
TGTGCCAGCAGTTCGTCGGTTGGGGAAAAACTGTTTTTT
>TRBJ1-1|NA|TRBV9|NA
CASSVGGRNMNTEAFF
TGTGCCAGCAGCGTAGGTGGACGTAACATGAACACTGAAGCTTTCTTT
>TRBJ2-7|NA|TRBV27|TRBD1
CASRPARQGTYEQYF
TGTGCCAGCAGGCCGGCCCGACAGGGAACCTACGAGCAGTACTTC
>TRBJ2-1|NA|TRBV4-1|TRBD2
CASSQRLAGGRSYNEQFF
TGCGCCAGCAGCCAACGGCTAGCGGGAGGGAGGTCCTACAATGAGCAGTTCTTC
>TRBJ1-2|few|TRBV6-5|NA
CASRQATGYTF
TGTGCCAGCAGACAGGCCACTGGCTACACCTTC
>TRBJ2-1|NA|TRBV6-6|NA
CASSRDREHEQFF
TGTGCCAGCAGCAGAGACCGGGAGCACGAGCAGTTCTTC
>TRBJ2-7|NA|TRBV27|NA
CASSPLGNYEQYF
TGTGCCAGCAGTCCCCTCGGGAACTACGAGCAGTACTTC
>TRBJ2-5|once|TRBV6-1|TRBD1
CASLRWGTGEETQYF
TGTGCCAGTCTTCGGTGGGGGACAGGGGAAGAGACCCAGTACTTC
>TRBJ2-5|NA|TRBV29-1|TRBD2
CSVISGSETQYF
TGCAGCGTTATTAGCGGGAGTGAGACCCAGTACTTC
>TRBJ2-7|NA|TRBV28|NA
CATRRSSSYEQYF
TGTGCGACCCGACGGTCGTCTTCCTACGAGCAGTACTTC
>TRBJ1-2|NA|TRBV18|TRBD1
CASSPTGGNYGYTF
TGTGCCAGCTCACCAACAGGGGGAAACTATGGCTACACCTTC
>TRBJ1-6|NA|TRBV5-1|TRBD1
CASSLGQGASPLHF
TGCGCCAGCAGCTTGGGACAGGGAGCTTCACCCCTCCACTTT
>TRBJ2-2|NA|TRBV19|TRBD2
CASIAGGNTGELFF
TGTGCCAGCATAGCGGGAGGAAATACCGGGGAGCTGTTTTTT
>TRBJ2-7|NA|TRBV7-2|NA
CASSLGSHYEQYF
TGTGCCAGCAGCTTAGGTTCACACTACGAGCAGTACTTC
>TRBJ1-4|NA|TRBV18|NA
CASSPPSGNNEKLFF
TGTGCCAGCTCACCACCCTCAGGGAATAATGAAAAACTGTTTTTT